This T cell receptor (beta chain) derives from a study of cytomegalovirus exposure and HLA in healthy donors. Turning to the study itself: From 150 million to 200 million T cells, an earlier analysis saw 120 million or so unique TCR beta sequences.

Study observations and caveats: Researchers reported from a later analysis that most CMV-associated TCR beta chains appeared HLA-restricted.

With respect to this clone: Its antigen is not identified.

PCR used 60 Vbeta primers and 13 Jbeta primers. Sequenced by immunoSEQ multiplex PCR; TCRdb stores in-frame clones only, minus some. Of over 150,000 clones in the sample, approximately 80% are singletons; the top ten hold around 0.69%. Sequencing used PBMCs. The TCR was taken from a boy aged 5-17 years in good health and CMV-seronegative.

The CDR3 region has the DNA TGCGCCAGCAGCTTGGCCCGAGGAAACACTGAAGCTTTCTTT. Amino acid sequence: CASSLARGNTEAFF. The chain carries TRBV5-1 and TRBJ1-1; D is ambiguous. Germline lookup yields CDR1 SGHRS and CDR2 YFSETQ. This CDR3 contains 14 residues. V was cut by 0 bases and J by 2 bases, with 8 bases left in between.